This entry describes one T cell receptor beta chain. The antigen is unknown. The CDR3 loop spans 11 amino acids. The germline gives CDR1 KGHSH, CDR2 LQKENI. The source of the sample is a study of cytomegalovirus exposure and HLA in healthy donors. 13 Jbeta primers and 60 Vbeta primers were used for the PCR. Sequencing was performed with immunoSEQ multiplex PCR; in TCRdb, only in-frame clones are kept and a portion is missing. The sample contains some 120,000 clones, approximately 78% of which appear only once. Study conclusions and caveats: The study listed approximately 160 cytomegalovirus-associated TCR beta chains. The study reported that TCR beta sequences accurately predicted HLA-A and HLA-B alleles in most subjects.

V and J are TRBV18 and TRBJ2-5; D may be TRBD1 (5 bases). The J call may be incorrect, as the DNA end agrees better with TRBJ2-7. The origin of this receptor is a woman between 35 and 50 years old in good health and CMV-seronegative. The sample comprised PBMCs. CDR3 loop: CASHEGVEQYF. The CDR3 region has the DNA TGTGCCAGCCACGAAGGGGTCGAGCAGTACTTC.